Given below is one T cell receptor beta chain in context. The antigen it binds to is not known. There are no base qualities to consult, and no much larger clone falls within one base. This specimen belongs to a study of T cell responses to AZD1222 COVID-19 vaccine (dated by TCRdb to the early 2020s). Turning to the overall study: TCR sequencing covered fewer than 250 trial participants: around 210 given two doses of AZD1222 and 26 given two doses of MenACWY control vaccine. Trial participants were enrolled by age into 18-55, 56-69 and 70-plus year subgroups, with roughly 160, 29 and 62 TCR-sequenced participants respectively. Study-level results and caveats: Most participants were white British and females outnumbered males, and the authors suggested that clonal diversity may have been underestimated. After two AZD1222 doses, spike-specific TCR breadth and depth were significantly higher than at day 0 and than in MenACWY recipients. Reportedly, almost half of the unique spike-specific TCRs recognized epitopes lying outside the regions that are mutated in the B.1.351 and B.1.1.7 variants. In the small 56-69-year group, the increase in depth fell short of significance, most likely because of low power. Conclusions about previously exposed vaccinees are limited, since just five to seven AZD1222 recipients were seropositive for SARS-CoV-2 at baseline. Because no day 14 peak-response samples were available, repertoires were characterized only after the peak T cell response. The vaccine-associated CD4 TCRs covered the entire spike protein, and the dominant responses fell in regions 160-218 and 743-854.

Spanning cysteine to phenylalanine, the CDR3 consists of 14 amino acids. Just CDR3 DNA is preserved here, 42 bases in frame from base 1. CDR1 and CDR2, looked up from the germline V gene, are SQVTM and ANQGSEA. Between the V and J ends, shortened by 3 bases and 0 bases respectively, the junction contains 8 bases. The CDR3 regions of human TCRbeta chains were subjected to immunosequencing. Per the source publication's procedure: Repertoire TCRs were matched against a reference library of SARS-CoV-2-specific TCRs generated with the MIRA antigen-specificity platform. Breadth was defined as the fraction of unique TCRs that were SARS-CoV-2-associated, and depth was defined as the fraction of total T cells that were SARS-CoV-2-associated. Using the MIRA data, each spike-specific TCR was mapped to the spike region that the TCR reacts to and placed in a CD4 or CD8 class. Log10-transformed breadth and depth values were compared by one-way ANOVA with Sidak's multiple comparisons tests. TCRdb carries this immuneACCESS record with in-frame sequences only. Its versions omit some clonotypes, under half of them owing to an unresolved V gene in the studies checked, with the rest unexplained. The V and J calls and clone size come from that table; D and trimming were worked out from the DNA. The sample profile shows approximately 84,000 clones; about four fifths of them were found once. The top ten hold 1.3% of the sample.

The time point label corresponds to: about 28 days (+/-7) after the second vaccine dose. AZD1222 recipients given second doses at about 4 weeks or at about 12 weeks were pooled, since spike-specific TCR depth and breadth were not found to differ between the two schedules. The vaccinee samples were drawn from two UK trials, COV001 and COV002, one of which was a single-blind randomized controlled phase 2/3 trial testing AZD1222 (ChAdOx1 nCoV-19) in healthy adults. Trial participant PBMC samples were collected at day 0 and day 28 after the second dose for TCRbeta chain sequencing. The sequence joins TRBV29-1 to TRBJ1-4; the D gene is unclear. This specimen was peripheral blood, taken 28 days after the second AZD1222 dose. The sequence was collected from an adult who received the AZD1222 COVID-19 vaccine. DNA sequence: TGCAGCGTTGATAGGCGTGCAACTAATGAAAAACTGTTTTTT. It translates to CSVDRRATNEKLFF. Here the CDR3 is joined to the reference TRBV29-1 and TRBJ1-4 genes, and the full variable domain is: SAVISQKPSRDICQRGTSLTIQCQVDSQVTMMFWYRQQPGQSLTLIATANQGSEATYESGFVIDKFPISRPNLTFSTLTVSNMSPEDSSIYLCSVDRRATNEKLFFGSGTQLSVL.